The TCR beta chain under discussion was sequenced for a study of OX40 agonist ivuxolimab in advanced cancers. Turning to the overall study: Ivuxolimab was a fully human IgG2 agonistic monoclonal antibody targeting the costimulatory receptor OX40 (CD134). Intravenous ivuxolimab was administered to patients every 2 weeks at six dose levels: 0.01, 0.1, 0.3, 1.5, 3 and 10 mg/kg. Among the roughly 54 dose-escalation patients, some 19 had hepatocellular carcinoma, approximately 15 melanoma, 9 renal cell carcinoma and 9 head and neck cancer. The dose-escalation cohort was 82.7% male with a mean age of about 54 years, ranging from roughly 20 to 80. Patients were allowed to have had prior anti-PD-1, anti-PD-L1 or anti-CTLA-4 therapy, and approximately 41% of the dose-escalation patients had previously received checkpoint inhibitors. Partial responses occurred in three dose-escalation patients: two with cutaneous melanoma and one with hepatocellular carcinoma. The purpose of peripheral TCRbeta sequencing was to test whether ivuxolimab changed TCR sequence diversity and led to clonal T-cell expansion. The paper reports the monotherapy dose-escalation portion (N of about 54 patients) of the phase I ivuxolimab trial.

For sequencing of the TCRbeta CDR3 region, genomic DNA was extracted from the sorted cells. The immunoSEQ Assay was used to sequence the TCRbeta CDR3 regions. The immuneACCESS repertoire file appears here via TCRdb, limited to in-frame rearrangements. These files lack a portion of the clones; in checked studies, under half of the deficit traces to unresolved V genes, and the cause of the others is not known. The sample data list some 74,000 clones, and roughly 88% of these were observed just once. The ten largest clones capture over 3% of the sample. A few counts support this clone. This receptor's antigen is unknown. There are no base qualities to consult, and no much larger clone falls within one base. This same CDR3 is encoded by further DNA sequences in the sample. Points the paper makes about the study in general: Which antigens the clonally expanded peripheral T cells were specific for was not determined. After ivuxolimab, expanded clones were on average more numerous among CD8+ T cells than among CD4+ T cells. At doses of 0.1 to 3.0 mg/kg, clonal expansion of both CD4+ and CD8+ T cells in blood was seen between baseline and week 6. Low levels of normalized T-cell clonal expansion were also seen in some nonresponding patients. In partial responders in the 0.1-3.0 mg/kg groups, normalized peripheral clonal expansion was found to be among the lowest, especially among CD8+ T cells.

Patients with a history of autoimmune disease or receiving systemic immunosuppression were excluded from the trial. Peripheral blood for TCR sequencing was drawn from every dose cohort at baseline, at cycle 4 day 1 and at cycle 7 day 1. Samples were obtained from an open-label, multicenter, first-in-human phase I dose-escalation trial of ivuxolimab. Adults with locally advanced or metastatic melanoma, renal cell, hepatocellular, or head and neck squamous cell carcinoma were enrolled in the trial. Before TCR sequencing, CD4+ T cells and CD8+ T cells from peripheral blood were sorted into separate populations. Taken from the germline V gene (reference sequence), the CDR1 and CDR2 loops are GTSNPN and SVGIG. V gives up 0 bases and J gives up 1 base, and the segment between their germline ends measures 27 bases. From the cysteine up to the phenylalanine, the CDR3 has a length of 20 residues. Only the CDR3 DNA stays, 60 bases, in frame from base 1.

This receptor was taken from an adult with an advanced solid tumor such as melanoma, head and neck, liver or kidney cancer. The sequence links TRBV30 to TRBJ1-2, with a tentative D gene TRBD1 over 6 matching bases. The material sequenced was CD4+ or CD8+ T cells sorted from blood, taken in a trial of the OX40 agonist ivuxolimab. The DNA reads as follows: TGTGCCTGGAGTGTACACCGCACGGACAGACCTAAGACAATTAACTATGGCTACACCTTC. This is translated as CAWSVHRTDRPKTINYGYTF.